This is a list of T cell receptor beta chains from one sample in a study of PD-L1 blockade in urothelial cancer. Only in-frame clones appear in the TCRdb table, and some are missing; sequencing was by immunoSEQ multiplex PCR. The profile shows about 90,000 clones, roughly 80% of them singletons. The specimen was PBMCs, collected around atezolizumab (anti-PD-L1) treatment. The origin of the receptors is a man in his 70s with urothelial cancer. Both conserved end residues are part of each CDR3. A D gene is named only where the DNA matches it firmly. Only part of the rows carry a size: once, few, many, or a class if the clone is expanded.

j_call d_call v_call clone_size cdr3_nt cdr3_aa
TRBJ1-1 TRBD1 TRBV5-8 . TGTGCCAGCAGCTTGAGTGGCACAGGGGACCTGGGCACTGAAGCTTTCTTT CASSLSGTGDLGTEAFF
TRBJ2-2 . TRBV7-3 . TGTGCCAGCAGCTTAAGTCGGGGGTCCGGGGAGCTGTTTTTT CASSLSRGSGELFF
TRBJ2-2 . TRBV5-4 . TGTGCCAGCAGCTTGGTCGCGAACACCGGGGAGCTGTTTTTT CASSLVANTGELFF
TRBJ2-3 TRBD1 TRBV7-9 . TGTGCCAGCAGCTTAGTGCAGGGGGCAGGAGATACGCAGTATTTT CASSLVQGAGDTQYF
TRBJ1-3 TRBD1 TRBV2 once TGTGCCAGCAGTTTAGACAGGGACACTGGAAACACCATATATTTT CASSLDRDTGNTIYF
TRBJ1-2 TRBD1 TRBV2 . TGTGCCAGCAGTGCTACACAGGGGGTCTATGGCTACACCTTC CASSATQGVYGYTF
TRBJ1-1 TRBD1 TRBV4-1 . TGCGCCAGCAGCCAGAGCCGGGACAGGGGGGTAAAGACTGAAGCTTTCTTT CASSQSRDRGVKTEAFF
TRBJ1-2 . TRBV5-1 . TGCGCCAGCAGCACCGGGACATCTAACTATGGCTACACCTTC CASSTGTSNYGYTF
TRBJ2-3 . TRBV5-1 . TGCGCCAGCAGCTTTTTGACAGGCACGTCAGATACGCAGTATTTT CASSFLTGTSDTQYF
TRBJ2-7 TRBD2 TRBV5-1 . TGCGCCAGCAGCTTGTCTAGCGGCCCAAACTACGAGCAGTACTTC CASSLSSGPNYEQYF
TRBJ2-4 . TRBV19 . TGTGCCAGTAGTATAGGAGAGGCGGGCAAAAACATTCAGTACTTC CASSIGEAGKNIQYF
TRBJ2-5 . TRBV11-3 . TGTGCCAGCAGCGCCAGAGGGGGAGGGGAGACCCAGTACTTC CASSARGGGETQYF
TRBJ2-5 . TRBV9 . TGTGCCAGCAGCGTTAATGTCGGAGGCCAAGAGACCCAGTACTTC CASSVNVGGQETQYF
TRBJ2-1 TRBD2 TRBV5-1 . TGCGCCAGCAGCCTTGGGACTAGCGGTGACAATGAGCAGTTCTTC CASSLGTSGDNEQFF
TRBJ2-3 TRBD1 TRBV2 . TGTGCCAGCAGGGGGGACAGCAGCACAGATACGCAGTATTTT CASRGDSSTDTQYF
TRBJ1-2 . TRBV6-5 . TGTGCCAGCACTCGGGTACTCGGGCAGGGTGGCTACACCTTC CASTRVLGQGGYTF
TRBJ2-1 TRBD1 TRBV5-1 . TGCGCCTCCCAAGCGACAGGGGTCAATGAGCAGTTCTTC CASQATGVNEQFF